A selection of T cell receptor beta chains follows, all from one sample in a study of cytomegalovirus exposure and HLA in healthy donors. The protocol was immunoSEQ multiplex PCR, while the TCRdb copy is restricted to in-frame clones and leaves out a portion. The top ten clones hold approximately 20% of a sample with 150,000 or so clones, around 88% of them seen once. Sequencing input: PBMCs. These receptor sequences come from a man between 18 and 35 years old in good health and CMV-seropositive. CDR3s include the opening cysteine and the closing phenylalanine or tryptophan. The D gene is left open where the match is weak. The size of a clone is reported for some rows only, either as once, few or many, or as a class for expanded clones.

j_call cdr3_length clone_size d_call v_call cdr3_aa cdr3_nt
TRBJ2-1 19 . TRBD2 TRBV7-9 CASSSSTLAGDSSYNEQFF TGTGCCAGCAGCTCTTCTACTCTAGCGGGTGATAGCTCCTACAATGAGCAGTTCTTC
TRBJ1-1 14 . TRBD1 TRBV10-3 CATRGSGGRTEAFF TGTGCCACCAGAGGGTCAGGGGGCAGGACTGAAGCTTTCTTT
TRBJ1-6 14 . TRBD1 TRBV27 CASSMTGGTSPLHF TGTGCCAGCAGTATGACAGGGGGCACGTCACCCCTCCACTTT
TRBJ2-1 11 . . TRBV25-1 CASSEYNEQFF TGTGCCAGCAGCGAGTACAATGAGCAGTTCTTC
TRBJ1-2 11 few . TRBV29-1 CSVGPSGGYTF TGCAGCGTTGGCCCTTCAGGAGGCTACACCTTC
TRBJ2-3 16 . TRBD2 TRBV19 CASSIRAGWASDTQYF TGTGCCAGTAGTATAAGAGCGGGGTGGGCGTCAGATACGCAGTATTTT
TRBJ2-5 15 . . TRBV4-3 CASSQARGARETQYF TGCGCCAGCAGCCAAGCCCGGGGGGCGAGGGAGACCCAGTACTTC
TRBJ2-7 15 . . TRBV9 CASSEGGTGAYEQYF TGTGCCAGCAGCGAGGGGGGGACGGGAGCCTACGAGCAGTACTTC
TRBJ2-3 14 . TRBD2 TRBV29-1 CSIRLAGVVDTQYF TGCAGCATCCGACTAGCGGGAGTAGTTGATACGCAGTATTTT
TRBJ2-1 15 . . TRBV6-1 CASRQGRTAYNEQFF TGTGCCAGCAGACAGGGGAGGACTGCCTACAATGAGCAGTTCTTC
TRBJ1-2 15 . TRBD1 TRBV6-4 CASSDSNRGDYGYTF TGTGCCAGCAGTGACTCGAACAGGGGAGACTATGGCTACACCTTC
TRBJ2-3 15 . TRBD2 TRBV7-6 CASTTLSGVVDTQYF TGTGCCAGCACCACCCTTAGCGGGGTGGTAGATACGCAGTATTTT
TRBJ2-1 11 . . TRBV20-1 CSARTLNEQFF TGCAGTGCTAGGACTCTCAATGAGCAGTTCTTC
TRBJ1-2 14 . TRBD1 TRBV5-6 CASSSGQGGYGYTF TGTGCCAGCAGCTCAGGACAGGGGGGCTATGGCTACACCTTC
TRBJ1-2 14 . . TRBV6-6 CASSRGQESYGYTF TGTGCCAGCAGCCGAGGGCAGGAGAGCTATGGCTACACCTTC
TRBJ1-1 16 . TRBD1 TRBV7-2 CASSILQGAMNTEAFF TGTGCCAGCAGCATTTTACAGGGGGCGATGAACACTGAAGCTTTCTTT
TRBJ2-1 16 . TRBD2 TRBV19 CASSSLSGRAKNEQFF TGTGCCAGTAGTTCCCTTAGCGGGAGGGCGAAGAATGAGCAGTTCTTC
TRBJ2-4 15 . . TRBV2 CASSPETASKNIQYF TGTGCCAGCAGTCCGGAGACAGCTTCCAAAAACATTCAGTACTTC
TRBJ1-5 14 . . TRBV10-3 CAISDNTRNQPQHF TGTGCCATCAGTGATAACACCCGAAACCAGCCCCAGCATTTT
TRBJ2-7 17 . TRBD2 TRBV5-1 CASSLEWVAGGSYEQYF TGCGCCAGCAGCTTGGAATGGGTGGCGGGGGGATCCTACGAGCAGTACTTC
TRBJ2-7 13 . TRBD2 TRBV30 CAWRGLAGHEQYF TGTGCCTGGAGAGGACTAGCGGGGCACGAGCAGTACTTC
TRBJ2-3 15 . . TRBV7-6 CASSNQMTGTDTQYF TGTGCCAGCAGCAACCAGATGACAGGAACAGATACGCAGTATTTT
TRBJ1-2 14 . TRBD1 TRBV6-1 CASSESRGLFGYTF TGTGCCAGCAGTGAAAGCAGGGGGCTTTTTGGCTACACCTTC
TRBJ2-7 15 . TRBD2 TRBV6-6 CASSGLLAGEGEQYF TGTGCCAGCAGTGGCCTACTAGCGGGAGAAGGCGAGCAGTACTTC
TRBJ2-5 15 . TRBD2 TRBV5-4 CASSLSSGRQETQYF TGTGCCAGCAGCTTGTCTAGCGGGAGACAAGAGACCCAGTACTTC
TRBJ2-3 15 . TRBD2 TRBV7-3 CASSPGTSGTDTQYF TGTGCCAGCAGCCCCGGGACTAGCGGGACAGATACGCAGTATTTT
TRBJ2-3 16 . TRBD2 TRBV27 CASSQTSGGALDTQYF TGTGCCAGCAGTCAGACTAGCGGGGGGGCCCTAGATACGCAGTATTTT
TRBJ2-2 16 . TRBD2 TRBV29-1 CSVALKAGGSPGELFF TGCAGCGTTGCTCTAAAAGCGGGGGGTTCCCCCGGGGAGCTGTTTTTT
TRBJ1-2 14 . . TRBV6-5 CASRSTSTGGGYTF TGTGCCAGCAGGTCGACTTCGACCGGCGGAGGCTACACCTTC
TRBJ1-5 15 . TRBD1 TRBV7-9 CASSLGTGVNQPQHF TGTGCCAGCAGCTTGGGGACAGGGGTAAATCAGCCCCAGCATTTT
TRBJ2-3 14 . . TRBV6-1 CASSERRGPDTQYF TGTGCCAGCAGTGAACGGCGGGGACCAGATACGCAGTATTTT
TRBJ1-1 15 . . TRBV4-3 CASSQEAREVPEAFF TGCGCCAGCAGCCAAGAGGCACGGGAAGTACCTGAAGCTTTCTTT
TRBJ2-7 15 . . TRBV11-2 CASSPTPLATYEQYF TGTGCCAGCAGCCCCACACCACTAGCAACCTACGAGCAGTACTTC
TRBJ1-3 14 . . TRBV19 CATPSDRLGNTIYF TGTGCCACCCCAAGCGACAGGTTGGGAAACACCATATATTTT
TRBJ2-1 14 . TRBD2 TRBV4-1 CASSQEHAAGVSFF TGCGCCAGCAGCCAAGAACACGCGGCGGGAGTAAGTTTCTTC
TRBJ2-7 14 . TRBD1 TRBV6-5 CASSHRDSLYEQYF TGTGCCAGCAGCCACCGGGACAGTCTCTACGAGCAGTACTTC
TRBJ1-3 12 . . TRBV9 CASSADGYTIYF TGTGCCAGCAGCGCAGACGGGTACACCATATATTTT
TRBJ2-1 14 once . TRBV19 CASTSVGGYNEQFF TGTGCCAGTACATCCGTGGGAGGTTACAATGAGCAGTTCTTC
TRBJ2-1 14 . TRBD2 TRBV10-2 CASGAAGGYNEQFF TGCGCCAGCGGGGCAGCGGGAGGCTACAATGAGCAGTTCTTC
TRBJ1-2 14 . . TRBV7-8 CASSLVPSGYGYTF TGTGCCAGCAGCTTAGTACCCTCCGGCTATGGCTACACCTTC
TRBJ1-4 15 . . TRBV30 CAWRWPGGAGEKLFF TGTGCCTGGAGGTGGCCGGGTGGGGCCGGTGAAAAACTGTTTTTT
TRBJ2-5 16 once . TRBV5-1 CASSFGPADVGETQYF TGCGCCAGCAGCTTTGGCCCAGCGGACGTCGGTGAGACCCAGTACTTC
TRBJ1-1 15 . TRBD1 TRBV6-6 CASSARGQGGTEAFF TGTGCCAGCAGCGCGCGAGGACAGGGTGGGACTGAAGCTTTCTTT
TRBJ2-2 14 once TRBD2 TRBV27 CATFSGVNTGELFF TGTGCCACCTTTAGCGGGGTGAACACCGGGGAGCTGTTTTTT
TRBJ2-3 14 . . TRBV5-1 CASSLETTTDTQYF TGCGCCAGCAGCTTGGAGACTACGACGGATACGCAGTATTTT
TRBJ1-2 15 . . TRBV6-5 CATWRERGGNYGYTF TGTGCCACGTGGCGTGAAAGGGGGGGAAACTATGGCTACACCTTC
TRBJ2-7 15 . TRBD2 TRBV4-3 CASSLQTSGLDEQYF TGCGCCAGCAGCCTGCAGACTAGCGGGCTCGACGAGCAGTACTTC
TRBJ1-4 18 . . TRBV5-6 CASSPGAGARPANEKLFF TGTGCCAGCAGCCCAGGGGCAGGGGCCCGCCCTGCTAATGAAAAACTGTTTTTT
TRBJ2-7 14 few . TRBV30 CAWSPWTASYEQYF TGTGCCTGGAGTCCCTGGACAGCCTCCTACGAGCAGTACTTC
TRBJ1-2 13 . . TRBV25-1 CASTRTDSYGYTF TGTGCCAGCACCAGGACGGACAGCTATGGCTACACCTTC